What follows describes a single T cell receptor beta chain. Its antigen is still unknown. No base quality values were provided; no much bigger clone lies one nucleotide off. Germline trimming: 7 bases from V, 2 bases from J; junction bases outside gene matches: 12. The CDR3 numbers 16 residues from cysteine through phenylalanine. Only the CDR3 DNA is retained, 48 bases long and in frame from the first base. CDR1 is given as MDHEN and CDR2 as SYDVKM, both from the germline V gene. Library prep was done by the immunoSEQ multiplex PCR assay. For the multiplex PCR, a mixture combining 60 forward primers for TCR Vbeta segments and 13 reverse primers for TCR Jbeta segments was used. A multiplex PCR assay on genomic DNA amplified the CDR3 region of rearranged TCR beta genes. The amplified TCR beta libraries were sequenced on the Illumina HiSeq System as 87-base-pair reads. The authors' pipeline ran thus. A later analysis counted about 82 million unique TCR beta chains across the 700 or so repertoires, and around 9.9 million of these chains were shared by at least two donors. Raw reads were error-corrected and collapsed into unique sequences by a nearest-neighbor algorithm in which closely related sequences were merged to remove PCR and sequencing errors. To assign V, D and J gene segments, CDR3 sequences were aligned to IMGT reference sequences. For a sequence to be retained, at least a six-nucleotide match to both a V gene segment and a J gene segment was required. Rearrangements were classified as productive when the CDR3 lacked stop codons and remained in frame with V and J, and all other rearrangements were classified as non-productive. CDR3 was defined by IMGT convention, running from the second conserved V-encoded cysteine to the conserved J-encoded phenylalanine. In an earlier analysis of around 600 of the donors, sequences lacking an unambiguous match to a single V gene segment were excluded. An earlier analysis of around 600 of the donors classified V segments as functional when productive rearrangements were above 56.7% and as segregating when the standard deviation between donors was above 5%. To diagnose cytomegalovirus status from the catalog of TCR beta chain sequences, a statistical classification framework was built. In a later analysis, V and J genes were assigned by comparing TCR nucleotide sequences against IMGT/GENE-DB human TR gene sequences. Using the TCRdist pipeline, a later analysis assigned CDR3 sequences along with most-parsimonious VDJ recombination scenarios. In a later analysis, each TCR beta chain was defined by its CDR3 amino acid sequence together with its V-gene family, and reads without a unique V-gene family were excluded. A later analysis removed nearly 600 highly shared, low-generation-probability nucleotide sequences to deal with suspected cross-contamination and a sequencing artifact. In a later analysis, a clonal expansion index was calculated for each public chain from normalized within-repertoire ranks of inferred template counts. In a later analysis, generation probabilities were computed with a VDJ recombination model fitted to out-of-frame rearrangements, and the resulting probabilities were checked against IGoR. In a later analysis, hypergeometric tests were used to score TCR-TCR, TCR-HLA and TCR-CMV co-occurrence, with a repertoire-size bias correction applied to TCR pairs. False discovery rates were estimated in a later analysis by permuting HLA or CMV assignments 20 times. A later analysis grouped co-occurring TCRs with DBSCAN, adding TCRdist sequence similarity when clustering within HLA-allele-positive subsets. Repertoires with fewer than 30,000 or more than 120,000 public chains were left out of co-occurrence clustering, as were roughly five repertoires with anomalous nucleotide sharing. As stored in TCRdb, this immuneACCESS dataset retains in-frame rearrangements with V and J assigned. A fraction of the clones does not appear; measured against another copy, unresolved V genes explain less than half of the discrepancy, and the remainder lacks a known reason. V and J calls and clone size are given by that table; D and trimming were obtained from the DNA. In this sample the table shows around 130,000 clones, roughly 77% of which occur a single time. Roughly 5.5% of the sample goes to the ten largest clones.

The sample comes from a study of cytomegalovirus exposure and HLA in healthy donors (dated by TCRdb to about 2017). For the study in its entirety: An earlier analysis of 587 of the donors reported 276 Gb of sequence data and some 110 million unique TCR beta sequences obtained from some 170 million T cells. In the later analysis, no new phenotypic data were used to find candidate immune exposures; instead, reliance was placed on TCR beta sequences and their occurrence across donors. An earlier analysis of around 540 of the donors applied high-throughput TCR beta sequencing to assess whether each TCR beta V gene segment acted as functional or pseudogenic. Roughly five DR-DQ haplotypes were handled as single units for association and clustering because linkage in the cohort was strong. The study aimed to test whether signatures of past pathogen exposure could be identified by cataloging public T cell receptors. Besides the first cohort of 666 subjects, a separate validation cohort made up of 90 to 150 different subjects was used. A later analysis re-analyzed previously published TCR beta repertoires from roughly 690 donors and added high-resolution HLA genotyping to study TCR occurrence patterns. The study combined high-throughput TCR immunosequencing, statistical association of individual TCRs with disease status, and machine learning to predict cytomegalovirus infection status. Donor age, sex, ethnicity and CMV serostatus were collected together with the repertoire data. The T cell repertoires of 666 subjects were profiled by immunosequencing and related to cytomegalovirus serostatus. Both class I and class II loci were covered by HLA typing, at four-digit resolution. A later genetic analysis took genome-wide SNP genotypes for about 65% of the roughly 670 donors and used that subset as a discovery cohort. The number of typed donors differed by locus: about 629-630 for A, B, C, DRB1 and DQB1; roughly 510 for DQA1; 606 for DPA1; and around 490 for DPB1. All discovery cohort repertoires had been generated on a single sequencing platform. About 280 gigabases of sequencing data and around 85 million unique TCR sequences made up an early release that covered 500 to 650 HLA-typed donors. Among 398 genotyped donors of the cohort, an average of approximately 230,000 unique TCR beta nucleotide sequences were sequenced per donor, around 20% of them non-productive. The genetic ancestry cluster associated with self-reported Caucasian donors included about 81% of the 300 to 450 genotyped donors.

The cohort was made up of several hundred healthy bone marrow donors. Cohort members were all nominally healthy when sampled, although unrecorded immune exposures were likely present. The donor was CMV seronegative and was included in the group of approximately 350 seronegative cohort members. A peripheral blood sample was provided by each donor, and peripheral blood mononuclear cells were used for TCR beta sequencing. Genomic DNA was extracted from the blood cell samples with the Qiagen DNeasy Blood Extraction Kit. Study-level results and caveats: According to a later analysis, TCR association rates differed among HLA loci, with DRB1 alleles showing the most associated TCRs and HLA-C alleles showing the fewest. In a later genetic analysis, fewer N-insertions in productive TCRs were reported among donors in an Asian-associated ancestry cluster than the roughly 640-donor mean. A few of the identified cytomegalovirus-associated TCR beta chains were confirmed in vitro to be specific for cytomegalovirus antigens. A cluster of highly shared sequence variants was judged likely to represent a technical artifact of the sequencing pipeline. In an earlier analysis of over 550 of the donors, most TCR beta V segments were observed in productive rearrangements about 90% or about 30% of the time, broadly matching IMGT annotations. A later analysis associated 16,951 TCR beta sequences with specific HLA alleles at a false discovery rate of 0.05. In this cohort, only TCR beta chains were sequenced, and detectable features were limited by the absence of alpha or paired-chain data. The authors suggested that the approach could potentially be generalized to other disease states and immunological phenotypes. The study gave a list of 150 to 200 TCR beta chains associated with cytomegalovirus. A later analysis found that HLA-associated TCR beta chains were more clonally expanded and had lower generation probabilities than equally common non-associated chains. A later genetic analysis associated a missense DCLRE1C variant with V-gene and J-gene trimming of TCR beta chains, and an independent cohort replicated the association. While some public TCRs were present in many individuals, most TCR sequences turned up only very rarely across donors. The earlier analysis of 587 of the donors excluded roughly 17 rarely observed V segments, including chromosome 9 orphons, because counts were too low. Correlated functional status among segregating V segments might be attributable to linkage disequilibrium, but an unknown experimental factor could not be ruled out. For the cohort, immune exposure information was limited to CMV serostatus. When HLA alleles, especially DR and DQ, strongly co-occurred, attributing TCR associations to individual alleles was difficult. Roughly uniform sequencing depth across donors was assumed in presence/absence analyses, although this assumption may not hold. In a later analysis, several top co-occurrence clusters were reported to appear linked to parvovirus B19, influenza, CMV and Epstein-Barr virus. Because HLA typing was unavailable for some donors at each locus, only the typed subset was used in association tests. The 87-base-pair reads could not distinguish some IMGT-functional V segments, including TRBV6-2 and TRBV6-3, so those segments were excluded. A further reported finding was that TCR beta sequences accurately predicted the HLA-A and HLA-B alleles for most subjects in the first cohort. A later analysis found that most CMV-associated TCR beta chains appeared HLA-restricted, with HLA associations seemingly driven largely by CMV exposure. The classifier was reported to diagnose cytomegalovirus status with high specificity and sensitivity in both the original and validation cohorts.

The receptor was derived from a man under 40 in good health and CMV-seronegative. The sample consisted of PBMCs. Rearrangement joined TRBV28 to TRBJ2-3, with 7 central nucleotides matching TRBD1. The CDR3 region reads CASKLYRDSSTDTQYF. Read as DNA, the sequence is TGTGCCAGCAAACTTTATAGGGACAGCTCCACAGATACGCAGTATTTT.